This T cell receptor (beta chain) was sequenced in a study of regulatory T cells in long-lasting Graves disease. Time point reported: persistent/refractory GD, antithyroid drugs over 5 years with positive TRAb. After RNA was extracted from PBMCs, the TCR library was made from it. The guidelines of the American Thyroid Association were the basis for diagnosing Graves' disease. This clonotype has only a few counts. Its antigen is as yet unknown. V was shortened by 5 bases and J by 0 bases, with 11 bases between the two germline ends. Germline CDR1 is LNHDA and CDR2 is SQIVND (reference sequence). There are 15 residues in the CDR3. Study-level results: Persistent Graves' patients had lower TCR diversity than newly diagnosed ones.

Researchers made TCR beta libraries by using iRepertoire HTBI primers and running Arm-PCR on CDR3 regions. TCRdb used MiXCR to reprocess the multiplex PCR reads, holding one entry per CDR3 protein. Counted here are approximately 470,000 distinct CDR3 sequences, 20% to 25% occurring once; the ten biggest clones make up 7.8%. The chain links TRBV19 to TRBJ2-4; D possibly matches TRBD1 or TRBD2 (5 bases each). This specimen was peripheral blood mononuclear cells (PBMCs), taken when the disease was refractory, from a patient treated with antithyroid drugs. The clonotype comes from a female donor with Graves disease. DNA for the CDR3: TGTGCCAGTAGTTGGGGACCTCTAGCCAAAAACATTCAGTACTTC. Translated, it gives CASSWGPLAKNIQYF.